One and the same sample provided the 5 T cell receptor beta chains below, sequenced in a study of T cell responses to AZD1222 COVID-19 vaccine (dated by TCRdb to the early 2020s). To prepare the library, the immunoSEQ multiplex PCR assay was applied. TCRdb re-hosts the immuneACCESS table, in-frame sequences only. Its copies lack some clones; in the studies checked, an unresolved V gene accounts for under half of them, and the cause for the rest is not known. The sample profile shows about 140,000 clones; approximately 90% of them were found once. The biggest ten clones account for 4.5% to 6.5% of the sample. Sample time point, as interpreted from the label and publication: baseline before first vaccination. The source was peripheral blood, collected on day 0 of AZD1222 vaccination. The source of these receptors is an adult in good health.

The gene calls are TRBV11-2 and TRBJ1-1; a possible D gene is TRBD1 (5 bases). This CDR3 has 14 residues. Trimming took 4 bases from V and 5 from J, leaving 14 bases between them. Germline CDR1 and CDR2: SGHAT and FQNNGV. This chain's CDR3 is CASSSGTAGTEAFF. CDR3 in DNA: TGTGCCAGCAGCTCCGGGACCGCGGGGACTGAAGCTTTCTTT.

The gene calls are TRBV7-9 and TRBJ1-4; D call uncertain. The CDR3 length is 11 residues. With 1 base removed from V and 10 bases from J, the gap between germline ends came to 4 bases. CDR1 SEHNR and CDR2 FQNEAQ come from the germline V gene (reference sequence). Here the CDR3 reads CASSLDGKLFF. For the CDR3, the DNA is TGTGCCAGCAGCTTAGACGGAAAACTGTTTTTT.

Written as DNA, the CDR3 is TGTGCCAGCACCCGGTACCTGAACACTGAAGCTTTCTTT. It codes for CASTRYLNTEAFF. V is TRBV6-6 and J is TRBJ1-1; no reliable D call. The CDR3 is made up of 13 amino acids. From germline, CDR1 is MNHNY and CDR2 SVGAGI (reference sequence). V dropped 7 bases and J dropped 0 bases, with 9 bases sitting between them.

This chain links TRBV4-1 with TRBJ2-3, with D tentatively TRBD2 (5 bases). From germline, CDR1 is MGHRA and CDR2 YSYEKL. The CDR3 consists of 15 residues. Trimming cost V 0 bases and J 6 bases, with 13 bases left between them. In DNA form, the CDR3 reads TGCGCCAGCAGCCAAGAACTAGTTAATAGGGATACGCAGTATTTT. Protein product: CASSQELVNRDTQYF.

The rearrangement joins TRBV6-5 to TRBJ1-6, with TRBD1 as a possible D gene (5 bases). CDR1 is MNHEY, CDR2 SVGAGI, per germline. Trimming took 8 bases from V and 10 from J, leaving 12 bases between them. The CDR3 runs to 12 residues. In DNA, the CDR3 is TGTGCCAGCGGGCGTGGGGGGTCACCCCTCCACTTT. This encodes CASGRGGSPLHF.